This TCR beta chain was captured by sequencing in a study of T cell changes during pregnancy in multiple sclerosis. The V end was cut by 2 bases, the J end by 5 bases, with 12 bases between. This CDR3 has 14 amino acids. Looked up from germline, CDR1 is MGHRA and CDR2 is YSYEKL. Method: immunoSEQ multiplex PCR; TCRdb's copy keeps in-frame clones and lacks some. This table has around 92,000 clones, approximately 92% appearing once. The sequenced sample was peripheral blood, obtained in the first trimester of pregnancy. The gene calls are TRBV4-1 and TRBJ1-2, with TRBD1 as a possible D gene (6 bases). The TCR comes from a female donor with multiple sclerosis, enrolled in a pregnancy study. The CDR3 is CASSQPTGLYGYTF. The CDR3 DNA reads TGCGCCAGCAGCCAACCGACAGGTTTATATGGCTACACCTTC.